A single sample is the source of the 21 T cell receptor beta chains below, sequenced in a study of human T cells and chemical hapten exposure. The time point was: patch test 2, 6 weeks after DPC sensitization. Treatment of the sample: therapeutic diphenylcyclopropenone sensitization with weekly scalp DPC. One entry per CDR3 protein results from TCRdb running MiXCR on the RACE reads. The table includes 70,000 to 95,000 distinct CDR3 sequences, around 7% detected once. The source material was whole blood, sampled in connection with sensitization to the hapten diphenylcyclopropenone (DPC). The receptor source for this set is a woman aged 25 to 45 with alopecia areata. Some clones in this sample may be carry-over from other donors' samples.

The chain has TRBV10-3 and TRBJ1-1, with D unresolved. Germline values: CDR1 ENHRY, CDR2 SYGVKD. The CDR3 has 14 amino acids. Trimming removed 4 bases from V and 2 bases from J, with 11 bases in between. The CDR3 spells CAISVGQINTEAFF. The CDR3 bases are TGTGCCATCAGTGTCGGGCAGATAAACACTGAAGCTTTCTTT.

This clonotype was found a few times. The chain links TRBV20-1 to TRBJ2-3, with 9 bases aligning to TRBD2. J lost 5 bases, V lost 5 bases, and 5 bases had no gene match. Germline loops: CDR1 DFQATT, CDR2 SNEGSKA (reference sequence). This CDR3 has 13 residues. In DNA form, the CDR3 reads TGCAGTGCTGAGACTAGCGGTAGAGATACGCAGTATTTT. Its protein product is CSAETSGRDTQYF.

This clonotype has only a few counts. The chain couples TRBV12-3 or TRBV12-4 to TRBJ2-2, with TRBD1 as a possible D gene (6 bases). The CDR3 contains 17 residues. Trimming cost V 5 bases and J 1 base, with 17 bases left between them. CDR3 coding DNA: TGTGCCAGCAGTCCGAGGGACATCTTATTGAACACCGGGGAGCTGTTTTTT. Translated, it gives CASSPRDILLNTGELFF.

The table lists this clonotype with many counts. The rearrangement uses TRBV12-3 or TRBV12-4 and TRBJ1-1; D not resolved. The V end was cut by 6 bases, the J end by 7 bases, with 18 bases between. The CDR3 runs 14 residues. CDR3 in DNA: TGTGCCAGCAGGATGGGAGGAGCTCAGAATGAAGCTTTCTTT. Translated, it gives CASRMGGAQNEAFF.

The rearrangement uses TRBV12-3 or TRBV12-4 and TRBJ2-5, with 8 bases that match TRBD1. The CDR3 loop spans 15 amino acids. The V gene end was trimmed by 6 bases and the J gene end by 5 bases; junction bases not matched to a gene: 11. The CDR3 loop is CASRRQGYHEETQYF. CDR3 nucleotides: TGTGCCAGCAGGAGACAGGGGTACCATGAGGAGACCCAGTACTTC.

This clonotype was detected many times. The chain links TRBV5-1 to TRBJ1-2, with D unresolved. Deletions cut 5 bases from V and 7 bases from J, with 18 bases between. Germline CDR1 SGHRS, CDR2 YFSETQ. The CDR3 has 14 amino acids. CDR3 loop: CASRVVTYDGGYTF. The CDR3 nucleotides are TGCGCCAGCAGGGTTGTCACTTACGACGGTGGCTACACCTTC.

This clonotype showed up many times. The chain joins TRBV12-3 or TRBV12-4 to TRBJ2-3, with 10 bases that match TRBD2. Trimming at V came to 1 base and at J to 8 bases, leaving 9 bases not matched to a gene. This CDR3 is built from 16 residues. CDR3 region: CASSLGGAGGLGTQYF. The CDR3 bases are TGTGCCAGCAGTTTAGGCGGAGCGGGGGGGCTCGGTACGCAGTATTTT.

This chain links TRBV6-6 with TRBJ1-1; D unclear. Germline loops: CDR1 MNHNY, CDR2 SVGAGI (reference sequence). The CDR3 runs 15 residues. V was shortened by 2 bases and J by 0 bases, with 10 bases between the two germline ends. For the CDR3, the DNA is TGTGCCAGCAGTTACAGGGCCAAGATGAACACTGAAGCTTTCTTT. Its protein is CASSYRAKMNTEAFF.

The J gene is TRBJ2-4, the V gene TRBV6-2 or TRBV6-3; D is uncertain. V lost 5 bases and J 5 bases, leaving 4 bases between the germline ends. The CDR3 sequence is 11 residues long. CDR1 and CDR2 from the germline V gene are MNHEY and SVGEGT. CDR3 in amino acids: CASSRENIQYF. DNA of the CDR3: TGTGCCAGCAGTAGAGAAAACATTCAGTACTTC.

Many counts were recorded for this clonotype. This chain joins TRBV4-1 and TRBJ2-2; 8 bases fit TRBD1. Losses at the gene ends were 0 bases for V and 6 bases for J; bases not matched to a gene: 9. CDR1 is MGHRA and CDR2 is YSYEKL in the germline V gene. The CDR3 runs 17 residues. DNA for the CDR3: TGCGCCAGCAGCCAAGATTATGCAGGGGGCATGGCCGGGGAGCTGTTTTTT. Translated, it gives CASSQDYAGGMAGELFF.

This clonotype has ten or more counts. The genes are TRBV11-1 and TRBJ2-3; 10 bases line up with TRBD2. CDR3 length: 19 residues. Germline V gene lookup returns CDR1 SGHAT and CDR2 FQDESV (reference sequence). J gave up 4 bases and V 4 bases, and 17 bases lay outside the gene matches. Here the CDR3 reads CASSSIGGLARGGADTQYF. The CDR3 bases are TGTGCCAGCAGCTCCATCGGGGGACTAGCGAGGGGCGGGGCAGATACGCAGTATTTT.

With respect to this clonotype: A read error is possible here, since a much larger clone lies one base away. In DNA, the CDR3 is TGTGCCAGCAGCCAAGCTGGGACGAACACTGAAGCTTTCTTT. The encoded protein is CASSQAGTNTEAFF. This chain joins TRBV3-1 and TRBJ1-1; TRBD1 is a possible D gene (5 bases). Trimming left V 1 base short and J 1 base short, with 7 bases between. This CDR3 spans 14 amino acids. Germline V gene data show CDR1 as LGHDT and CDR2 as YNNKEL (reference sequence).

This clonotype was recorded many times. This chain links TRBV20-1 with TRBJ2-7; D not resolved. Trimming left V 6 bases short and J 6 bases short, with 12 bases between. This CDR3 region has 11 residues. In germline, CDR1 is DFQATT, CDR2 SNEGSKA (reference sequence). CDR3 sequence: CSAPFIGEQYF. The CDR3 nucleotides read TGCAGTGCCCCCTTCATAGGCGAGCAGTACTTC.

In this sample, this clonotype turned up many times. The chain uses TRBV28 and TRBJ1-1; D unresolved. The V gene lost 4 bases and the J gene lost 1 base, with 7 bases spanning the gap. Germline V gives CDR1 MDHEN, CDR2 SYDVKM. This CDR3 spans 13 amino acids. CDR3: CASSSPQNTEAFF. CDR3 bases: TGTGCCAGCAGTTCACCGCAGAACACTGAAGCTTTCTTT.

The chain employs TRBV5-5 and TRBJ2-5; TRBD1 is a possible D gene (5 bases). The CDR3 is made up of 13 amino acids. Trimming pared 3 bases from V and 7 bases from J, leaving 13 bases between. The germline CDR1 and CDR2 sequences are SGHKS and YYEKEE (reference sequence). The CDR3 protein is CASSSQQAGTQYF. In nucleotides, the CDR3 is TGTGCCAGCAGCTCACAACAGGCTGGGACCCAGTACTTC.

In this sample, this clonotype turned up many times. The V call is TRBV25-1, the J call TRBJ2-6, with 9 bases lining up with TRBD1. V shed 2 bases, J shed 1 base, and the junction held 3 bases outside the gene matches. The CDR3 totals 17 residues. Looked up from germline, CDR1 is MGHDK and CDR2 is SYGVNS. CDR3 amino acids: CASSEGTGLSGANVLTF. CDR3 DNA sequence: TGTGCCAGCAGTGAAGGGACAGGGCTTTCTGGGGCCAACGTCCTGACTTTC.

V and J are TRBV7-9 and TRBJ2-7, with 7 bases fitting TRBD1. The CDR3 length is 13 residues. Germline V gene lookup returns CDR1 SEHNR and CDR2 FQNEAQ (reference sequence). The V and J ends lost 4 bases and 7 bases, in that order; junction bases with no gene match: 7. CDR3 residues: CASSSAGTDEQYF. The CDR3 nucleotides are TGTGCCAGCAGCTCCGCCGGGACAGATGAGCAGTACTTC. Using reference TRBV7-9 and TRBJ2-7 for the parts outside the CDR3, the full variable domain is DTGVSQNPRHKITKRGQNVTFRCDPISEHNRLYWYRQTLGQGPEFLTYFQNEAQLEKSRLLSDRFSAERPKGSFSTLEIQRTEQGDSAMYLCASSSAGTDEQYFGPGTRLTVT.

CDR3 protein: CAWENGRTSAFF. DNA of the CDR3: TGTGCCTGGGAAAACGGTAGGACATCGGCTTTCTTT. This chain connects TRBV30 to TRBJ1-1; D possibly corresponds to TRBD1 (5 bases). Trimming cost V 5 bases and J 11 bases, with 18 bases left between them. The length of the CDR3 is 12 residues. Germline-derived CDR1 and CDR2 are GTSNPN and SVGIG (reference sequence). The variable domain in full, completed from reference TRBV30 and TRBJ1-1, reads SQTIHQWPATLVQPVGSPLSLECTVEGTSNPNLYWYRQAAGRGLQLLFYSVGIGQISSEVPQNLSASRPQDRQFILSSKKLLLSDSGFYLCAWENGRTSAFFGQGTRLTVV.

A few counts support this clonotype. The chain carries TRBV5-1 and TRBJ1-1; the D gene is possibly TRBD1 (6 bases). V lost 4 bases to trimming and J lost 6 bases, with 16 bases between them. CDR1 SGHRS and CDR2 YFSETQ come from the germline V gene. This CDR3 has 14 residues. The CDR3 is CASSNLQGPPEAFF. CDR3 nucleotides: TGCGCCAGCAGCAATTTACAGGGCCCCCCTGAAGCTTTCTTT.

This clonotype was seen repeatedly, ten times or more. V usage is TRBV20-1 and J usage is TRBJ2-7, with 8 bases identical to TRBD1. Trimming removed 6 bases from V and 3 bases from J; junction bases left unmatched: 4. Germline CDR1 and CDR2: DFQATT and SNEGSKA (reference sequence). This CDR3 has 12 amino acids. CDR3 region: CSAEGQVYEQYF. For the CDR3, the DNA is TGCAGTGCCGAGGGACAGGTCTACGAGCAGTACTTC.

This clonotype was observed at least ten times. The chain carries TRBV6-6 and TRBJ2-5; tentative D call: TRBD1 (5 bases). Trimming took 0 bases from V and 4 from J, leaving 9 bases between them. The CDR3 sequence is 14 residues long. The germline V gene has CDR1 MNHNY and CDR2 SVGAGI (reference sequence). The CDR3 region has the DNA TGTGCCAGCAGTTACTCGTGGGGCGCAGAGACCCAGTACTTC. Its protein product is CASSYSWGAETQYF.